This T cell receptor (beta chain) was sequenced in a study of shared clonotypes between healthy human individuals. Germline CDR1 reads KGHSH; CDR2 reads LQKENI. The CDR3 is 14 residues long. Trimming stripped 6 bases from V and 4 bases from J, with 15 bases between. The method was immunoSEQ multiplex PCR; TCRdb's version includes in-frame clones alone and lacks a portion of them. The sample gives 1.4 million or so clones, approximately 98.5% of which show up once; around 0.38% is in the top ten. Points from the study as a whole: The study generally estimated greater richness for naive than memory subsets. Compared with clonotypes that all four donors shared, non-shared clonotypes had lower generation probabilities.

With respect to this clone: Its target is not known.

Negatively enriched CD4+ T cells were divided by CD45RA into naive and memory. The rearrangement uses TRBV18 and TRBJ1-2, with D unresolved. The sample comprised naive CD4+ T cells sorted from blood. The subset denotes: CD45RA+ positively selected. The TCR originated in a man aged 25 to 45 in good health. DNA for the CDR3: TGTGCCAGCTCCCCGAGTGGGAGGTTCTATGGCTACACCTTC. Protein product: CASSPSGRFYGYTF. Variable domain in full (rest from reference TRBV18 and TRBJ1-2): NAGVMQNPRHLVRRRGQEARLRCSPMKGHSHVYWYRQLPEEGLKFMVYLQKENIIDESGMPKERFSAEFPKEGPSILRIQQVVRGDSAAYFCASSPSGRFYGYTFGSGTRLTVV.